One and the same sample provided the 15 T cell receptor beta chains below, sequenced in a study of control samples from healthy donors and cancer patients. Method: immunoSEQ multiplex PCR; TCRdb's copy keeps in-frame clones and lacks some. The sample consists of about 140,000 clones, 88% of them appearing once. The specimen was blood. These receptors were collected from a woman in her thirties in good health.

V gene TRBV27 combines with J gene TRBJ2-7; 10 positions agree with TRBD2. The CDR3 is made up of 17 amino acids. Germline assignment: CDR1 MNHEY and CDR2 SMNVEV (reference sequence). The trim removed 0 bases at V and 2 bases at J, leaving 7 bases unmatched. The CDR3 DNA follows: TGTGCCAGCAGTTTATCGGCTAGCGGGAGTGGTACCTACGAGCAGTACTTC. Its protein is CASSLSASGSGTYEQYF.

CDR3 sequence: CASRPRRDRDLGEKLFF. DNA for the CDR3: TGTGCCAGCAGACCAAGGAGAGACAGGGATCTTGGTGAAAAACTGTTTTTT. The chain couples TRBV11-2 to TRBJ1-4; 7 bases are a match to TRBD1. This CDR3 spans 17 amino acids. Looked up from germline, CDR1 is SGHAT and CDR2 is FQNNGV. The junction had 17 bases not matched to a gene; V was cut back by 6 bases and J by 7 bases.

CDR3 sequence (DNA): TGTGCCAGCAGGTCGACTAGCGACTCCTACGAGCAGTACTTC. Protein: CASRSTSDSYEQYF. The chain uses TRBV27 and TRBJ2-7; TRBD2 matches 8 bases. Trimming at V came to 6 bases and at J to 0 bases, leaving 4 bases not matched to a gene. Germline V gene lookup returns CDR1 MNHEY and CDR2 SMNVEV (reference sequence). This CDR3 spans 14 amino acids.

The genes are TRBV30 and TRBJ1-6; no clear D. The CDR3 sequence is 16 residues long. In germline, CDR1 is GTSNPN, CDR2 SVGIG (reference sequence). The V end lost 0 bases, the J end lost 7 bases, and 16 bases lay between the germline ends. This CDR3 is CAWSVIPDARNSPLHF. The CDR3 coding sequence is TGTGCCTGGAGTGTTATTCCGGATGCGCGGAATTCACCCCTCCACTTT.

CDR3 amino acids: CASSEGISYEQYF. CDR3 bases: TGCGCCAGCAGTGAAGGAATCTCCTACGAGCAGTACTTC. The chain is built from TRBV10-1 and TRBJ2-7; D uncertain. Trimming took 3 bases from V and 0 from J, leaving 6 bases between them. This CDR3 has 13 amino acids. In germline, CDR1 is WNHNN, CDR2 SYGVQD (reference sequence).

The chain has TRBV6-1 and TRBJ1-5; 8 bases map to TRBD1. The germline CDR1 and CDR2 sequences are MNHNS and SASEGT. The V gene end was trimmed by 4 bases and the J gene end by 2 bases; junction bases not matched to a gene: 10. The CDR3 has 17 residues. CDR3 in amino acids: CASSVQTGVEGNQPQHF. The CDR3 coding sequence is TGTGCCAGCAGTGTACAGACAGGGGTTGAGGGCAATCAGCCCCAGCATTTT.

The gene calls are TRBV7-3 and TRBJ2-1; TRBD2 agrees at 8 bases. Germline V lookup: CDR1 SGHTA, CDR2 FQGTGA. Losses at the gene ends were 5 bases for V and 8 bases for J; bases not matched to a gene: 11. This CDR3 contains 15 residues. This CDR3 reads CASSPRSGRRDEQFF. CDR3 sequence (DNA): TGTGCCAGCAGCCCCAGAAGCGGGAGACGCGATGAGCAGTTCTTC. The full variable domain, rest sourced from reference TRBV7-3 and TRBJ2-1, is GAGVSQTPSNKVTEKGKYVELRCDPISGHTALYWYRQSLGQGPEFLIYFQGTGAADDSGLPNDRFFAVRPEGSVSTLKIQRTERGDSAVYLCASSPRSGRRDEQFFGPGTRLTVL.

The chain is built from TRBV5-1 and TRBJ2-7, with D perhaps matching TRBD1 (6 bases). Trimming took 0 bases from V and 3 from J, leaving 19 bases between them. This CDR3 contains 17 residues. CDR1 is SGHRS and CDR2 is YFSETQ in the germline V gene. Written as DNA, the CDR3 is TGCGCCAGCAGCTTGGTTTCGGTGGGCAGGGGTGTCTACGAGCAGTACTTC. It specifies CASSLVSVGRGVYEQYF.

This chain joins TRBV6-2 or TRBV6-3 and TRBJ2-7, with no clear D. CDR1 and CDR2 (germline): MNHEY, SVGEGT. The CDR3 has 15 amino acids. V lost 4 bases, J lost 3 bases, and 16 bases lay in between. CDR3 region: CASSSIQVRNYEQYF. Here the CDR3 DNA reads TGTGCCAGCAGTTCCATCCAGGTCCGGAACTACGAGCAGTACTTC.

This clone was seen once. The rearrangement uses TRBV5-4 and TRBJ2-7; TRBD2 matches 13 bases. CDR3 length: 17 residues. Germline CDR1 SGHNT, CDR2 YYREEE (reference sequence). The ends lost 3 bases at V and 0 bases at J; junction bases unmatched: 6. CDR3 in amino acids: CASSSGTSGMSSYEQYF. The CDR3 DNA is TGTGCCAGCAGCTCTGGGACTAGCGGGATGAGCTCCTACGAGCAGTACTTC. Full variable domain (outside the CDR3, taken from reference TRBV5-4 and TRBJ2-7): ETGVTQSPTHLIKTRGQQVTLRCSSQSGHNTVSWYQQALGQGPQFIFQYYREEENGRGNFPPRFSGLQFPNYSSELNVNALELDDSALYLCASSSGTSGMSSYEQYFGPGTRLTVT.

This clone was recorded once. DNA for the CDR3: TGTGCCAGTAGTCCACAGCCAGGGGGGTATGGCTACACCTTC. Translation: CASSPQPGGYGYTF. V is TRBV19 and J is TRBJ1-2; 7 bases align to TRBD1. CDR1 is LNHDA and CDR2 is SQIVND in the germline V gene (reference sequence). This CDR3 has 14 amino acids. Unmatched junction bases numbered 8, after V lost 5 bases and J lost 5 bases.

The chain couples TRBV19 to TRBJ2-3; 14 bases line up with TRBD2. V was pared by 7 bases and J by 7 bases, with 7 bases of the junction left unmatched. Germline CDR1 is LNHDA and CDR2 is SQIVND (reference sequence). There are 15 residues in the CDR3. The CDR3 region is CASIGTSGSTNTQYF. The CDR3 DNA follows: TGTGCCAGTATAGGGACTAGCGGGAGCACGAATACGCAGTATTTT.

The chain combines TRBV7-7 with TRBJ2-3; 9 bases align to TRBD2. V shed 5 bases and J 4 bases; nucleotides not matched to a gene: 4. The V gene's germline CDR1 is SSHAT and CDR2 FNYEAQ (reference sequence). There are 14 residues in the CDR3. The CDR3 DNA follows: TGTGCCAGCAGCAGGCGACTAGCGGCAGATACGCAGTATTTT. As protein: CASSRRLAADTQYF.

The V gene is TRBV6-4, the J gene TRBJ2-7; D ambiguous. The V gene lost 5 bases and the J gene lost 0 bases, with 11 bases spanning the gap. From germline, CDR1 is MRHNA and CDR2 SNTAGT. CDR3 length: 14 amino acids. The CDR3 region is CASSNGRDSYEQYF. In nucleotides, the CDR3 is TGTGCCAGCAGTAACGGGCGTGACTCCTACGAGCAGTACTTC.

The gene calls are TRBV11-2 and TRBJ2-7, with 7 bases that match TRBD2. V shed 1 base and J 2 bases; nucleotides not matched to a gene: 8. The CDR3 totals 16 residues. Germline V gene sequence: CDR1 SGHAT, CDR2 FQNNGV. DNA for the CDR3: TGTGCCAGCAGCTTAGTCCTCGGGGGGTTTACCTACGAGCAGTACTTC. Amino acid sequence: CASSLVLGGFTYEQYF.